This TCR beta chain was retrieved from a study of PD-1 blockade in classical Hodgkin lymphoma. Background on the study: Intravenous nivolumab at 3 mg/kg was given to patients every 2 weeks.

Time point: cycle 4 day 1 (C4D1), after 6 weeks of nivolumab. Every patient relapsed after autologous stem cell transplantation, and brentuximab vedotin exposure varied. When best responses were assessed, they were complete response, partial response or progressive disease. Concerning this clone: Antigen: not known.

Sequencing used immunoSEQ multiplex PCR; TCRdb keeps in-frame clones, though not all of them. The table has 85,000 to 90,000 clones, over 75% seen once. Notes on the study in general: After ASCT, patients who started nivolumab under 1 year later were excluded. Healthy donors were reported to have higher baseline TCR diversity than newly diagnosed patients.

The receptor was isolated from a human donor with classical Hodgkin lymphoma. Here the sequenced sample was peripheral blood mononuclear cells (PBMCs), taken before the fourth cycle of nivolumab.

The CDR3 sequence is CSVAPPTGGVYGYTF. CDR3 nucleotides: TGCAGCGTCGCCCCCCCAACAGGGGGCGTCTATGGCTACACCTTC. This chain links TRBV29-1 with TRBJ1-2; 9 nucleotides line up with TRBD1. Looked up from germline, CDR1 is SQVTM and CDR2 is ANQGSEA. This CDR3 is 15 amino acids long. V was clipped by 6 bases and J by 4 bases; unmatched bases: 12. The entire variable domain, with the rest obtained from reference TRBV29-1 and TRBJ1-2, is as follows: SAVISQKPSRDICQRGTSLTIQCQVDSQVTMMFWYRQQPGQSLTLIATANQGSEATYESGFVIDKFPISRPNLTFSTLTVSNMSPEDSSIYLCSVAPPTGGVYGYTFGSGTRLTVV.